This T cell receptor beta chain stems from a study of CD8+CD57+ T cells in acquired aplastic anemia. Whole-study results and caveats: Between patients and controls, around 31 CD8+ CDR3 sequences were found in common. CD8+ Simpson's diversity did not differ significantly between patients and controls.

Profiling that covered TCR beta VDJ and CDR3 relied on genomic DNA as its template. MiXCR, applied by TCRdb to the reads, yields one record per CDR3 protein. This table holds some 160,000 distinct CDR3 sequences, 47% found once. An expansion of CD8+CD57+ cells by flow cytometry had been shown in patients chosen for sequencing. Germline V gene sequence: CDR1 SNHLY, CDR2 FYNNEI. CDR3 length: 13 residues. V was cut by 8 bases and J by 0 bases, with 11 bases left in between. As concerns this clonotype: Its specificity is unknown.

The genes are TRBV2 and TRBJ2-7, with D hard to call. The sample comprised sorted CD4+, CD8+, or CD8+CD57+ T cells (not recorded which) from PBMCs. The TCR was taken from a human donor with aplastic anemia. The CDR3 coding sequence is TGTGCCAGCCAACTTTGGAGCTCCTACGAGCAGTACTTC. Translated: CASQLWSSYEQYF.